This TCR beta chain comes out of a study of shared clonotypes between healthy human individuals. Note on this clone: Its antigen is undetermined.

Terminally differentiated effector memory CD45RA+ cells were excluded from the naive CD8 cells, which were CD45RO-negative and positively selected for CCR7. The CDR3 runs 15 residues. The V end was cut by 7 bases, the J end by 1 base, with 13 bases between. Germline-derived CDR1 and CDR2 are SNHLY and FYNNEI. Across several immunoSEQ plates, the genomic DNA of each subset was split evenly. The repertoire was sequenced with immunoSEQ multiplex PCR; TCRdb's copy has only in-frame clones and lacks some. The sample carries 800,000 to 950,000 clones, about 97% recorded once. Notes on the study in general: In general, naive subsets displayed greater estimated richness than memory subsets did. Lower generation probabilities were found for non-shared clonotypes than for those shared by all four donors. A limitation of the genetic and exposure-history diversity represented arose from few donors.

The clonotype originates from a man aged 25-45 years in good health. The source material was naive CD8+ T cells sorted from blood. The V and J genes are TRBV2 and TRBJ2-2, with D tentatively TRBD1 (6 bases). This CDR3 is CASIEPRGNTGELFF. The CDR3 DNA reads TGTGCCAGCATCGAACCCAGGGGGAACACCGGGGAGCTGTTTTTT. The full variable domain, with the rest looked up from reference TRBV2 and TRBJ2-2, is EPEVTQTPSHQVTQMGQEVILRCVPISNHLYFYWYRQILGQKVEFLVSFYNNEISEKSEIFDDQFSVERPDGSNFTLKIRSTKLEDSAMYFCASIEPRGNTGELFFGEGSRLTVL.